These 2 T cell receptor beta chains were sequenced from one sample in a study of OX40 agonist ivuxolimab in advanced cancers. The method was immunoSEQ multiplex PCR; TCRdb's version includes in-frame clones alone and lacks a portion of them. This sample yields some 70,000 clones, of which approximately 90% are seen a single time; more than 1% belongs to the top ten. The material was CD4+ or CD8+ T cells sorted from blood, obtained in a trial of the OX40 agonist ivuxolimab. The source is an adult with an advanced solid tumor such as melanoma, head and neck, liver or kidney cancer.

The V and J genes are TRBV5-1 and TRBJ1-5; 8 bases fit TRBD1. CDR1 is SGHRS and CDR2 is YFSETQ in the germline V gene. The CDR3 is 15 amino acids. V lost 0 bases, J lost 5 bases, and 4 bases stayed unmatched. The CDR3 loop is CASSLEGQGYQPQHF. The CDR3 region has the DNA TGCGCCAGCAGCTTGGAAGGACAGGGCTATCAGCCCCAGCATTTT.

The rearrangement uses TRBV19 and TRBJ2-5; TRBD2 might be the D (6 bases). Per the germline V gene, CDR1 is LNHDA and CDR2 is SQIVND (reference sequence). The CDR3 is made up of 12 amino acids. V was cut by 9 bases and J by 2 bases, with 10 bases left in between. For the CDR3, the DNA is TGTGCCAGCGGGGACTTTCAAGAGACCCAGTACTTC. Amino acids: CASGDFQETQYF.